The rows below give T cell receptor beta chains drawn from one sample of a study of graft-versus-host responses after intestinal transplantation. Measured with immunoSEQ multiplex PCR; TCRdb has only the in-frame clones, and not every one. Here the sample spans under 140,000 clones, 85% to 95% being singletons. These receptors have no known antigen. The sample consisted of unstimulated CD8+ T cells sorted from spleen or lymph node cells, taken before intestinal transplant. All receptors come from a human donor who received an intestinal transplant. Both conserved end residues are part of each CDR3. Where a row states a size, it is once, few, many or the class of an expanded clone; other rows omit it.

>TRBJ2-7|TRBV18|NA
CASSPAGRYYEQYF
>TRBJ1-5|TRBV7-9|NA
CASRQMRGPQHF
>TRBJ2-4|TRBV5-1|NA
CASSLVGLENIQYF
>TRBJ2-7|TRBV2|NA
CASKQPGEQYF
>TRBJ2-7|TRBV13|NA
CASSFDYEQYF
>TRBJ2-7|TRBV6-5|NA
CASSSGLANEQYF
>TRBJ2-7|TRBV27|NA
CASSLGGSEQYF
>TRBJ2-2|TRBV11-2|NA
CASSPEGSTGELFF
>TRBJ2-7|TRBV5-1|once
CASSSDTSYEQYF
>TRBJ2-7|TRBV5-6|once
CASSLAAYEQYF
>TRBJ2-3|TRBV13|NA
CASSLEGRTDTQYF
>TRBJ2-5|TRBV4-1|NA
CASSRSGGMETQYF
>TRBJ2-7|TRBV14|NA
CASSQHETRYEQYF
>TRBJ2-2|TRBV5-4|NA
CASSPGLAGVTGELFF
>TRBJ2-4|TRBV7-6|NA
CASREARDRKNIQYF
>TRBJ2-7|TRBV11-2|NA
CASSPLLGAPYEQYF
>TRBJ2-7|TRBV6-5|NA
CASSYSLAAPYEQYF
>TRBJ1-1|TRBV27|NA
CASSLFAPRAEAFF
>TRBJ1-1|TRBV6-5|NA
CASSYSGGTEAFF
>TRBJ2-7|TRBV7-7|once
CASSLAQDYEQYF
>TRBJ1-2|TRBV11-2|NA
CASSLDWGVSYGYTF
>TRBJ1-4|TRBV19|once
CASSILQGAEEKLFF
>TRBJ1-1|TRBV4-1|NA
CASSQGQGGSNTEAFF
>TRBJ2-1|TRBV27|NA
CASSFPSGNEQFF
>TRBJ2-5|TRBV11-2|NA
CASSLGLRREAQETQYF
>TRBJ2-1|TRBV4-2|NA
CASSQDPTGVSYNEQFF
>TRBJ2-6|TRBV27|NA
CASSFRAGANVLTF
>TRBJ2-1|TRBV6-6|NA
CASSYVMGGGGEQFF
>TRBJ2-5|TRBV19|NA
CASNSAKQETQYF
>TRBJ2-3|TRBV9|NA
CASSDEGTDTQYF